The rows below give T cell receptor beta chains drawn from one sample of a study of blood T cell repertoires in COVID-19. Produced via immunoSEQ multiplex PCR; TCRdb's table is partial and in-frame only. The top ten hold over 7.5% of the sample, which has 150,000 to 200,000 clones, approximately 86% seen once. Sequencing input: peripheral blood. Every receptor here comes from a man aged 50 or older with active or convalescent COVID-19. CDR3s include the opening cysteine and the closing phenylalanine or tryptophan. The order of the fields is D gene, clone size, V gene, J gene, CDR3 protein, CDR3 DNA. A D gene is named only where the DNA matches it firmly. Rows give clone size only sometimes, using once, few, many, or a class for an expanded clone.

d_call: TRBD2; clone_size: .; v_call: TRBV6-1; j_call: TRBJ2-1; cdr3_aa: CASSDISGSGYNEQFF; cdr3_nt: TGTGCCAGCAGTGACATTAGCGGGAGTGGGTACAATGAGCAGTTCTTC
d_call: .; clone_size: .; v_call: TRBV10-3; j_call: TRBJ1-3; cdr3_aa: CASRDARGGSGNTIYF; cdr3_nt: TGTGCCAGCCGCGACGCGAGGGGAGGGTCGGGAAACACCATATATTTT
d_call: TRBD1; clone_size: .; v_call: TRBV5-5; j_call: TRBJ1-2; cdr3_aa: CASSLQGEGYGYTF; cdr3_nt: TGTGCCAGCAGCTTACAGGGGGAGGGCTATGGCTACACCTTC
d_call: TRBD2; clone_size: .; v_call: TRBV28; j_call: TRBJ2-7; cdr3_aa: CASNKPGLADYEQYF; cdr3_nt: TGTGCCAGCAACAAGCCGGGACTAGCAGACTACGAGCAGTACTTC
d_call: TRBD2; clone_size: .; v_call: TRBV6-5; j_call: TRBJ2-7; cdr3_aa: CASSPGSGGYEQYF; cdr3_nt: TGTGCCAGCAGTCCCGGTAGCGGGGGTTACGAGCAGTACTTC
d_call: TRBD2; clone_size: .; v_call: TRBV18; j_call: TRBJ2-3; cdr3_aa: CASSPPGNKRGPYTDTQYF; cdr3_nt: TGTGCCAGCTCACCACCGGGGAACAAGCGGGGTCCTTACACAGATACGCAGTATTTT
d_call: TRBD2; clone_size: .; v_call: TRBV6-5; j_call: TRBJ2-1; cdr3_aa: CASMPVAGGSYEQFF; cdr3_nt: TGTGCCAGCATGCCAGTAGCGGGGGGTAGCTATGAGCAGTTCTTC
d_call: .; clone_size: .; v_call: TRBV12-3/TRBV12-4; j_call: TRBJ1-5; cdr3_aa: CANSQGPQPQHF; cdr3_nt: TGTGCCAACTCACAGGGACCTCAGCCCCAGCATTTT
d_call: .; clone_size: .; v_call: TRBV4-1; j_call: TRBJ1-6; cdr3_aa: CASSQDPLGGISPLHF; cdr3_nt: TGCGCCAGCAGCCAAGATCCACTCGGGGGAATTTCACCCCTCCACTTT
d_call: .; clone_size: .; v_call: TRBV19; j_call: TRBJ2-2; cdr3_aa: CASSIGRGANTGELFF; cdr3_nt: TGTGCCAGTAGTATAGGTAGGGGCGCGAACACCGGGGAGCTGTTTTTT
d_call: .; clone_size: .; v_call: TRBV5-5; j_call: TRBJ1-4; cdr3_aa: CASSSLQGPEEKLFF; cdr3_nt: TGTGCCAGCAGCTCCCTCCAGGGTCCCGAGGAAAAACTGTTTTTT
d_call: TRBD1; clone_size: few; v_call: TRBV10-3; j_call: TRBJ1-1; cdr3_aa: CAISSGQERAEAFF; cdr3_nt: TGTGCCATCAGTTCGGGACAGGAGCGCGCTGAAGCTTTCTTT
d_call: TRBD2; clone_size: .; v_call: TRBV27; j_call: TRBJ2-1; cdr3_aa: CASSFGGRAFYNEQFF; cdr3_nt: TGTGCCAGCAGTTTTGGGGGGAGGGCCTTCTACAATGAGCAGTTCTTC
d_call: TRBD1; clone_size: .; v_call: TRBV15; j_call: TRBJ2-6; cdr3_aa: CATRWTGPLSGANVLTF; cdr3_nt: TGTGCCACCAGGTGGACAGGGCCCCTCTCTGGGGCCAACGTCCTGACTTTC
d_call: TRBD2; clone_size: few; v_call: TRBV28; j_call: TRBJ2-7; cdr3_aa: CASSARGGRYEQYF; cdr3_nt: TGTGCCAGCAGTGCCCGGGGGGGGCGCTACGAGCAGTACTTC
d_call: .; clone_size: .; v_call: TRBV3-1/TRBV3-2; j_call: TRBJ2-1; cdr3_aa: CASSQYSNSYNEQFF; cdr3_nt: TGTGCCAGCAGCCAGTACAGTAACTCCTACAATGAGCAGTTCTTC
d_call: .; clone_size: once; v_call: TRBV6-6; j_call: TRBJ2-3; cdr3_aa: CASRGSSTDTQYF; cdr3_nt: TGTGCCAGCCGGGGTAGCTCCACAGATACGCAGTATTTT
d_call: .; clone_size: .; v_call: TRBV12-3/TRBV12-4; j_call: TRBJ1-2; cdr3_aa: CASSLGVAGGYTF; cdr3_nt: TGTGCCAGCAGTTTAGGGGTGGCAGGTGGCTACACCTTC
d_call: .; clone_size: .; v_call: TRBV6-5; j_call: TRBJ1-5; cdr3_aa: CASSYAEDNQPQHF; cdr3_nt: TGTGCCAGCAGTTACGCCGAGGACAATCAGCCCCAGCATTTT
d_call: TRBD1; clone_size: few; v_call: TRBV15; j_call: TRBJ1-2; cdr3_aa: CATSREDRVGYTF; cdr3_nt: TGTGCCACCAGCAGAGAGGACAGGGTCGGCTACACCTTC
d_call: .; clone_size: once; v_call: TRBV27; j_call: TRBJ1-5; cdr3_aa: CASSLNRASNQPQHF; cdr3_nt: TGTGCCAGCAGTTTAAACAGGGCGAGCAATCAGCCCCAGCATTTT
d_call: .; clone_size: .; v_call: TRBV6-2/TRBV6-3; j_call: TRBJ1-5; cdr3_aa: CASSPGHYSNQPQHF; cdr3_nt: TGTGCCAGCAGTCCGGGACATTATAGCAATCAGCCCCAGCATTTT
d_call: .; clone_size: .; v_call: TRBV6-5; j_call: TRBJ1-1; cdr3_aa: CASSYTPGDENTEAFF; cdr3_nt: TGTGCCAGCAGTTATACTCCAGGGGATGAGAACACTGAAGCTTTCTTT
d_call: .; clone_size: few; v_call: TRBV6-2/TRBV6-3; j_call: TRBJ1-2; cdr3_aa: CASSPIGPQGLRYTF; cdr3_nt: TGTGCCAGCAGCCCCATCGGACCGCAGGGGTTGCGCTACACCTTC
d_call: TRBD1; clone_size: .; v_call: TRBV7-6; j_call: TRBJ2-1; cdr3_aa: CASSLGPGQPYNEQFF; cdr3_nt: TGTGCCAGCAGCTTAGGGCCGGGACAGCCCTACAATGAGCAGTTCTTC
d_call: TRBD1; clone_size: once; v_call: TRBV3-1/TRBV3-2; j_call: TRBJ1-2; cdr3_aa: CASSSDRGRYGYTF; cdr3_nt: TGTGCCAGCAGCAGCGACAGGGGCCGGTATGGCTACACCTTC
d_call: .; clone_size: .; v_call: TRBV28; j_call: TRBJ2-5; cdr3_aa: CASSSPTGWAEETQYF; cdr3_nt: TGTGCCAGCAGTTCTCCAACAGGTTGGGCCGAAGAGACCCAGTACTTC
d_call: .; clone_size: .; v_call: TRBV24-1; j_call: TRBJ1-5; cdr3_aa: CATSDLNQPQHF; cdr3_nt: TGTGCCACCAGTGATCTCAATCAGCCCCAGCATTTT
d_call: .; clone_size: .; v_call: TRBV14; j_call: TRBJ1-1; cdr3_aa: CASSEDQVRTEAFF; cdr3_nt: TGTGCCAGCAGCGAAGATCAGGTCAGGACTGAAGCTTTCTTT
d_call: .; clone_size: .; v_call: TRBV6-6; j_call: TRBJ1-5; cdr3_aa: CASTPLANQPQHF; cdr3_nt: TGTGCCAGCACCCCCTTAGCAAATCAGCCCCAGCATTTT
d_call: TRBD1; clone_size: .; v_call: TRBV5-5; j_call: TRBJ1-1; cdr3_aa: CASSSGTANTEAFF; cdr3_nt: TGTGCCAGCAGCTCCGGGACAGCGAACACTGAAGCTTTCTTT
d_call: TRBD1; clone_size: .; v_call: TRBV3-1/TRBV3-2; j_call: TRBJ1-5; cdr3_aa: CASSQEWDRGNQPQHF; cdr3_nt: TGTGCCAGCAGCCAAGAATGGGACAGGGGGAATCAGCCCCAGCATTTT
d_call: .; clone_size: few; v_call: TRBV28; j_call: TRBJ2-7; cdr3_aa: CASTWAQGQPYEQYF; cdr3_nt: TGTGCCAGCACCTGGGCCCAGGGCCAGCCCTACGAGCAGTACTTC
d_call: TRBD1; clone_size: .; v_call: TRBV14; j_call: TRBJ2-3; cdr3_aa: CASSRQGAGFTDTQYF; cdr3_nt: TGTGCCAGCAGCCGACAGGGGGCTGGGTTCACAGATACGCAGTATTTT
d_call: TRBD1; clone_size: .; v_call: TRBV28; j_call: TRBJ1-1; cdr3_aa: CASSLRQGNTEAFF; cdr3_nt: TGTGCCAGCAGTTTGAGACAGGGAAACACTGAAGCTTTCTTT
d_call: .; clone_size: .; v_call: TRBV10-3; j_call: TRBJ2-7; cdr3_aa: CAISEPGNSYEQYF; cdr3_nt: TGTGCCATCAGTGAACCGGGAAACTCCTACGAGCAGTACTTC
d_call: .; clone_size: .; v_call: TRBV3-1/TRBV3-2; j_call: TRBJ1-5; cdr3_aa: CASSQDLASNQPQHF; cdr3_nt: TGTGCCAGCAGCCAAGATCTGGCAAGCAATCAGCCCCAGCATTTT
d_call: TRBD2; clone_size: .; v_call: TRBV11-2; j_call: TRBJ2-4; cdr3_aa: CASSPGGGIQYF; cdr3_nt: TGTGCCAGCAGCCCTGGGGGGGGCATTCAGTACTTC
d_call: TRBD1; clone_size: once; v_call: TRBV7-6; j_call: TRBJ2-1; cdr3_aa: CASSTGTEVYNEQFF; cdr3_nt: TGTGCCAGCAGCACCGGGACAGAGGTCTACAATGAGCAGTTCTTC
d_call: .; clone_size: .; v_call: TRBV19; j_call: TRBJ2-1; cdr3_aa: CASSIGTNNEQFF; cdr3_nt: TGTGCCAGTAGTATAGGGACTAACAATGAGCAGTTCTTC
d_call: TRBD1; clone_size: once; v_call: TRBV7-6; j_call: TRBJ1-5; cdr3_aa: CASSSDSGQGAIQPQHF; cdr3_nt: TGTGCCAGCAGCTCCGATTCGGGACAGGGGGCCATTCAGCCCCAGCATTTT
d_call: .; clone_size: .; v_call: TRBV3-1/TRBV3-2; j_call: TRBJ1-5; cdr3_aa: CASSSSRGEPQHF; cdr3_nt: TGTGCCAGCAGCAGCAGCAGGGGAGAGCCCCAGCATTTT
d_call: TRBD1; clone_size: .; v_call: TRBV4-2; j_call: TRBJ1-6; cdr3_aa: CASSPGQDLAPLHF; cdr3_nt: TGTGCCAGCAGCCCCGGACAGGATTTGGCACCCCTCCACTTT
d_call: TRBD1; clone_size: .; v_call: TRBV19; j_call: TRBJ2-7; cdr3_aa: CASSSQPGTGLEQYF; cdr3_nt: TGTGCCAGTAGTTCGCAACCCGGGACAGGGCTCGAGCAGTACTTC
d_call: TRBD1; clone_size: .; v_call: TRBV6-2/TRBV6-3; j_call: TRBJ2-1; cdr3_aa: CASSRDSYNEQFF; cdr3_nt: TGTGCCAGCAGTCGGGACAGCTACAATGAGCAGTTCTTC
d_call: TRBD2; clone_size: few; v_call: TRBV5-4; j_call: TRBJ2-5; cdr3_aa: CASSPTSGKGETQYF; cdr3_nt: TGTGCCAGCAGCCCGACTAGCGGGAAGGGAGAGACCCAGTACTTC
d_call: .; clone_size: .; v_call: TRBV2; j_call: TRBJ1-6; cdr3_aa: CASRGTWRSPLHF; cdr3_nt: TGTGCCAGCAGGGGCACGTGGCGCTCACCCCTCCACTTT
d_call: TRBD1; clone_size: .; v_call: TRBV5-1; j_call: TRBJ2-7; cdr3_aa: CASSLVIQGDEQYF; cdr3_nt: TGCGCCAGCAGCTTGGTTATTCAGGGGGACGAGCAGTACTTC
d_call: TRBD1; clone_size: once; v_call: TRBV30; j_call: TRBJ2-2; cdr3_aa: CARDRGNTGELFF; cdr3_nt: TGTGCCCGGGACAGGGGGAACACCGGGGAGCTGTTTTTT
d_call: TRBD1; clone_size: .; v_call: TRBV6-1; j_call: TRBJ1-2; cdr3_aa: CASSEPTGGYTF; cdr3_nt: TGTGCCAGCAGTGAACCGACAGGGGGCTACACCTTC
d_call: .; clone_size: .; v_call: TRBV6-2/TRBV6-3; j_call: TRBJ2-7; cdr3_aa: CASSSSSYEQYF; cdr3_nt: TGTGCCAGCAGTTCTTCCTCCTACGAGCAGTACTTC